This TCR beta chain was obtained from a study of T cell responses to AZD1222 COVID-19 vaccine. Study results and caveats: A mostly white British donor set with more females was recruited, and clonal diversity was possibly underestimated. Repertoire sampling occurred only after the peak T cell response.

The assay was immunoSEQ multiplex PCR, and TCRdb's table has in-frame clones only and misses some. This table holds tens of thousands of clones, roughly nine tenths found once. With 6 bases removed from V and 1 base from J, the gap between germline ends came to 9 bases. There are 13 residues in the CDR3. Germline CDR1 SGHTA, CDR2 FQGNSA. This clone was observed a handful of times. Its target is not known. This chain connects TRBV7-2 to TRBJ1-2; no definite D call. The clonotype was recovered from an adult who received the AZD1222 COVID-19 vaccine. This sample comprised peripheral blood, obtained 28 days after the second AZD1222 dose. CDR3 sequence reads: CASRKRINYGYTF. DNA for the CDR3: TGTGCCAGCAGGAAGAGGATTAACTATGGCTACACCTTC. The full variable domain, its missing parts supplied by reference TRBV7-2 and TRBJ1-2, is GAGVSQSPSNKVTEKGKDVELRCDPISGHTALYWYRQSLGQGLEFLIYFQGNSAPDKSGLPSDRFSAERTGGSVSTLTIQRTQQEDSAVYLCASRKRINYGYTFGSGTRLTVV.